Below are 18 T cell receptor beta chains sequenced from a single sample in a study of shared clonotypes between healthy human individuals. Using immunoSEQ multiplex PCR, the repertoire was profiled, and TCRdb retains in-frame clones only, with some absent. The sample lists millions of clones, approximately 93% seen once, with 0.3% to 0.4% in the top ten. What was sequenced was naive CD4+ T cells from PBMCs. Subset denoted: CD45RA+ positively selected. These receptors were taken from a man between 18 and 29 years old in good health. Some clones in this sample may be carry-over from other donors' samples.

This clone was seen a handful of times. The same CDR3 arises from other DNA sequences in this sample as well. CDR3 region: CASSLAENYGYTF. The CDR3 region has the DNA TGCGCCAGCAGCTTGGCAGAGAACTATGGCTACACCTTC. The J gene is TRBJ1-2, the V gene TRBV5-1; D not resolved. Looked up from germline, CDR1 is SGHRS and CDR2 is YFSETQ. Trimming left V 0 bases short and J 2 bases short, with 5 bases between. This CDR3 comprises 13 residues.

CDR3: CAWTPRVSGYTF. The CDR3 DNA is TGTGCCTGGACCCCGAGAGTTAGTGGCTACACCTTC. The J gene is TRBJ1-2, the V gene TRBV30, with no clear D. Germline lookup yields CDR1 GTSNPN and CDR2 SVGIG (reference sequence). Between the trimmed V and J ends, which lost 4 bases and 7 bases, there was a span of 13 bases. CDR3 length: 12 residues.

The chain links TRBV5-8 to TRBJ2-7; 8 bases are a match to TRBD1. The CDR3 extends over 15 amino acids. Trimming at V came to 0 bases and at J to 7 bases, leaving 9 bases not matched to a gene. Germline CDR1 reads SGHTS; CDR2 reads YDEGEE. CDR3 coding DNA: TGTGCCAGCAGCTTGGCAGGACAGGGAATCTGGGAGCAGTACTTC. This encodes CASSLAGQGIWEQYF.

This clone was detected once. This chain uses TRBV10-3 with TRBJ2-3; the match to TRBD1 covers 8 bases. J was trimmed by 3 bases and V by 3 bases; bases with no gene match: 2. Germline V lookup: CDR1 ENHRY, CDR2 SYGVKD. This CDR3 has 14 amino acids. In DNA, the CDR3 is TGTGCCATCAGTGACCGGGACAGGACAGATACGCAGTATTTT. Protein product: CAISDRDRTDTQYF.

In its sample, this clone was seen a few times. The chain recombines TRBV7-2 with TRBJ1-2, with unresolved D. This CDR3 has 12 residues. V shed 1 base and J shed 8 bases, with 8 bases lying between them. CDR1 SGHTA and CDR2 FQGNSA come from the germline V gene. CDR3 sequence reads: CASSLVFEGYTF. The CDR3 DNA reads as TGTGCCAGCAGCTTAGTTTTTGAGGGCTACACCTTC. The full variable domain, completed using reference TRBV7-2 and TRBJ1-2, is GAGVSQSPSNKVTEKGKDVELRCDPISGHTALYWYRQSLGQGLEFLIYFQGNSAPDKSGLPSDRFSAERTGGSVSTLTIQRTQQEDSAVYLCASSLVFEGYTFGSGTRLTVV.

The chain combines TRBV19 with TRBJ1-2; D gene ambiguous. The germline V and J ends were trimmed by 7 bases and 2 bases, with 17 bases remaining between them. Germline CDR1 and CDR2: LNHDA and SQIVND (reference sequence). This CDR3 has 15 amino acids. The CDR3 region has the DNA TGTGCCAGTACCCGATCCCTAACAGAGAACTATGGCTACACCTTC. This sequence encodes CASTRSLTENYGYTF.

This rearrangement joins TRBV4-2 to TRBJ2-2; D call uncertain. Germline CDR1 is LGHNA and CDR2 is YNFKEQ. The CDR3 length is 18 residues. V shed 0 bases and J shed 0 bases, with 14 bases lying between them. CDR3 coding DNA: TGTGCCAGCAGCCAAGAAAGCTTGCAAAACGCGAACACCGGGGAGCTGTTTTTT. This translates into CASSQESLQNANTGELFF.

CDR3 sequence: CASSPGEGLSGYTF. The CDR3, as DNA: TGCGCCAGCAGCCCGGGGGAGGGGCTGAGTGGCTACACCTTC. The rearrangement joins TRBV5-1 to TRBJ1-2; D might be TRBD1 (5 bases). V lost 4 bases, J lost 7 bases, and 17 bases lay in between. Germline lookup yields CDR1 SGHRS and CDR2 YFSETQ. CDR3 length equals 14 residues.

This CDR3 is CSVRKNAGRETQYF. The CDR3 bases are TGCAGCGTCAGAAAGAATGCCGGGAGAGAGACCCAGTACTTC. The chain is built from TRBV29-1 and TRBJ2-5, with a tentative D call TRBD2 (6 bases). Trimming removed 6 bases from V and 4 bases from J, with 18 bases in between. This CDR3 has 14 amino acids. Germline V gene sequence: CDR1 SQVTM, CDR2 ANQGSEA.

This clone was seen just once. The chain recombines TRBV9 with TRBJ1-2; no reliable D call. Trimming cost V 3 bases and J 4 bases, with 7 bases left between them. The CDR3 has 12 residues. Per germline, CDR1 SGDLS and CDR2 YYNGEE. In nucleotides, the CDR3 is TGTGCCAGCAGCGGGACCGTCTATGGCTACACCTTC. Its protein is CASSGTVYGYTF.

About this clone: Additional DNA sequences in this sample encode the identical CDR3. The chain links TRBV7-2 to TRBJ1-5; D not certain. The germline CDR1 and CDR2 sequences are SGHTA and FQGNSA. This CDR3 is built from 12 residues. Trimming removed 1 base at V and 7 bases at J, with 5 bases between. CDR3 loop: CASSLDRQPQHF. CDR3 bases: TGTGCCAGCAGCTTAGACCGACAGCCCCAGCATTTT. The full variable domain, completed using reference TRBV7-2 and TRBJ1-5, is GAGVSQSPSNKVTEKGKDVELRCDPISGHTALYWYRQSLGQGLEFLIYFQGNSAPDKSGLPSDRFSAERTGGSVSTLTIQRTQQEDSAVYLCASSLDRQPQHFGDGTRLSIL.

V and J are TRBV21-1 and TRBJ1-4. TRBV21-1 is assigned pseudogene status. The CDR3 runs to 20 residues. This chain's CDR3 is CASSKALFRGTVATNEKLFF. The CDR3 region has the DNA TGTGCCAGCAGCAAAGCGCTTTTTAGAGGGACCGTTGCAACTAATGAAAAACTGTTTTTT.

Details on this clone: Other DNA sequences in this sample translate to the same CDR3. The rearrangement links TRBV28 to TRBJ1-4; D is unresolved. Looked up from germline, CDR1 is MDHEN and CDR2 is SYDVKM. The CDR3 is made up of 12 amino acids. V was trimmed by 6 bases and J by 11 bases, leaving 13 bases between them. The CDR3 loop reads CASSPRIEKLFF. In DNA form, the CDR3 reads TGTGCCAGCAGCCCTCGAATTGAGAAACTGTTTTTT.

The V gene is TRBV6-5, the J gene TRBJ1-5, with 9 nucleotides matching TRBD1. Germline V CDR1 and CDR2: MNHEY, SVGAGI. V lost 0 bases, J lost 4 bases, and 4 bases stayed unmatched. The CDR3 is 16 residues long. The chain's CDR3 is CASSYSKGTGNQPQHF. The DNA of the CDR3 is TGTGCCAGCAGTTACTCGAAAGGGACAGGGAATCAGCCCCAGCATTTT.

Note on this clone: Within the sample, other DNA sequences also encode this same CDR3. The chain combines TRBV11-2 with TRBJ1-5; D not resolved. CDR1 SGHAT and CDR2 FQNNGV come from the germline V gene. V lost 5 bases and J lost 0, with 8 bases in between. This CDR3 has 14 amino acids. The CDR3 region has the DNA TGTGCCAGCAGCCTAACAAATAGCAATCAGCCCCAGCATTTT. Translated: CASSLTNSNQPQHF.

A note on this clone: Other DNA sequences of this sample code for an identical CDR3. The rearrangement uses TRBV5-1 and TRBJ1-1; 9 nucleotides agree with TRBD1. The germline CDR1 and CDR2 sequences are SGHRS and YFSETQ. Germline trimming cut 4 bases from V and 5 bases from J; bases unmatched to any gene: 9. CDR3 length: 15 amino acids. The CDR3 bases are TGCGCCAGCAGCCTCTCGGGACAGGGAGGGACTGAAGCTTTCTTT. Encoded protein: CASSLSGQGGTEAFF.

This clone is a singleton in its sample. Other DNA sequences of this sample code for an identical CDR3. The gene calls are TRBV28 and TRBJ2-7; no reliable D call. The CDR3 runs to 12 residues. Looked up from germline, CDR1 is MDHEN and CDR2 is SYDVKM. V was pared by 5 bases and J by 3 bases, with 8 bases between. The CDR3 sequence is CASSPPLYEQYF. The CDR3 coding sequence is TGTGCCAGCAGTCCACCCCTCTACGAGCAGTACTTC. The whole variable domain, remainder taken from reference TRBV28 and TRBJ2-7, is DVKVTQSSRYLVKRTGEKVFLECVQDMDHENMFWYRQDPGLGLRLIYFSYDVKMKEKGDIPEGYSVSREKKERFSLILESASTNQTSMYLCASSPPLYEQYFGPGTRLTVT.

The chain uses TRBV7-9 and TRBJ2-7; 7 bases are shared with TRBD2. The CDR3 totals 15 residues. The germline CDR1 and CDR2 sequences are SEHNR and FQNEAQ (reference sequence). V dropped 3 bases and J dropped 1; count of bases not matched to a gene: 6. The CDR3 DNA reads as TGTGCCAGCAGCTTTGGGGGGGTTTTGTCCTACGAGCAGTACTTC. Amino acid sequence: CASSFGGVLSYEQYF.